These T cell receptor beta chains were read from a single sample in a study of CD8 T cells in Susac syndrome. In TCRdb, the immunoSEQ multiplex PCR reads were re-called with MiXCR into one record per CDR3 protein. This repertoire shows some 190,000 distinct CDR3 sequences, 85% to 95% found once; its top ten account for approximately 0.1%. The specimen sequenced was CD4+ T cells from PBMCs. All receptors derive from a human donor in good health. The CDR3 runs from the conserved cysteine through the conserved F or W. D genes are given only for firm matches. Size is omitted from some rows. Given values are once, few, many or a class for expanded clones.

D gene,V gene,clone size,J gene,CDR3 protein,CDR3 DNA
TRBD1,TRBV7-2,.,TRBJ2-7,CASSLSPRDRKQYF,TGTGCCAGCAGCTTAAGTCCCCGGGACAGAAAGCAGTACTTC
.,TRBV29-1,.,TRBJ1-2,CSVEGAGAYGYTF,TGCAGCGTTGAAGGGGCGGGGGCCTATGGCTACACCTTC
.,TRBV7-9,.,TRBJ1-2,CASSAWQLQGLGGYTF,TGTGCCAGCAGTGCCTGGCAACTTCAGGGTTTGGGTGGCTACACCTTC
TRBD1,TRBV7-8,.,TRBJ2-3,CASRKDRGRTDTQYF,TGTGCCAGCAGAAAAGACAGGGGGCGTACAGATACGCAGTATTTT
TRBD2,TRBV30,.,TRBJ2-1,CAWSGTSGRGGEQFF,TGTGCCTGGAGTGGCACTAGCGGGAGGGGCGGTGAGCAGTTCTTC
TRBD2,TRBV29-1,.,TRBJ2-1,CSAGTSGGGNEQFF,TGCAGCGCTGGGACTAGCGGGGGAGGGAATGAGCAGTTCTTC
.,TRBV5-4,.,TRBJ2-2,CATGTPNTGELFF,TGTGCCACCGGGACACCTAACACCGGGGAGCTGTTTTTT
TRBD2,TRBV29-1,.,TRBJ2-1,CSGRPGLAGSYEQFF,TGCAGCGGGCGACCGGGACTAGCGGGCAGCTATGAGCAGTTCTTC
.,TRBV30,.,TRBJ2-7,CAWSEFYEQYF,TGTGCCTGGAGTGAGTTCTACGAGCAGTACTTC
TRBD1,TRBV3-1,.,TRBJ2-7,CASSLAGTGEEQYF,TGTGCCAGCAGCCTCGCCGGGACAGGGGAAGAGCAGTACTTC
.,TRBV4-3,.,TRBJ1-1,CASSQDVRHPEAFF,TGCGCCAGCAGCCAAGATGTTAGACACCCTGAAGCTTTCTTT
.,TRBV27,.,TRBJ2-7,CASSLGTFPISYEQYF,TGTGCCAGCAGTCTAGGGACTTTCCCGATTTCCTACGAGCAGTACTTC
TRBD1,TRBV7-9,.,TRBJ1-5,CASSSGQGDSNQPQHF,TGTGCCAGCAGCTCCGGACAGGGAGATAGCAATCAGCCCCAGCATTTT
TRBD2,TRBV4-2,.,TRBJ2-7,CASSPREVSEQYF,TGTGCCAGCAGCCCTCGGGAGGTTTCCGAGCAGTACTTC
.,TRBV14,.,TRBJ2-1,CASSQSRIGEQFF,TGTGCCAGCAGCCAATCCCGGATTGGGGAGCAGTTCTTC
.,TRBV12-3/TRBV12-4,.,TRBJ2-5,CASSFSDQETQYF,TGTGCCAGCAGTTTCTCAGACCAAGAGACCCAGTACTTC
TRBD1,TRBV7-2,.,TRBJ1-2,CASSLATGWNGYTF,TGTGCCAGCAGCTTAGCGACAGGGTGGAATGGCTACACCTTC
.,TRBV15,.,TRBJ2-1,CATSTGAGYNEQFF,TGTGCCACCAGCACAGGAGCGGGCTACAATGAGCAGTTCTTC
.,TRBV6-5,.,TRBJ2-2,CASKQANTGELFF,TGTGCCAGCAAACAGGCCAACACCGGGGAGCTGTTTTTT
.,TRBV20-1,.,TRBJ1-1,CSARSGGDRTEAFF,TGCAGTGCTAGATCGGGGGGGGACCGGACTGAAGCTTTCTTT
.,TRBV5-1,.,TRBJ2-7,CASSLDEQYF,TGCGCCAGCAGCTTGGACGAGCAGTACTTC
.,TRBV2,.,TRBJ2-7,CASSGDGAYEQYF,TGTGCCAGCAGTGGGGACGGGGCCTACGAGCAGTACTTC
.,TRBV12-5,.,TRBJ2-1,CAWGLYNEQFF,TGTGCCTGGGGGCTTTACAATGAGCAGTTCTTC
.,TRBV29-1,once,TRBJ2-5,CSVDRNGETQYF,TGCAGCGTAGACAGGAACGGAGAGACCCAGTACTTC
.,TRBV4-2,.,TRBJ1-1,CASSQLQNTEAFF,TGTGCCAGCAGCCAACTTCAGAACACTGAAGCTTTCTTT
TRBD1,TRBV19,.,TRBJ1-2,CASSPRTGLDNYGYTF,TGTGCCAGTAGTCCGCGGACAGGGCTGGATAACTATGGCTACACCTTC
.,TRBV5-6,.,TRBJ2-5,CASSLVAEGGIETQYF,TGTGCCAGCAGCTTGGTGGCGGAAGGGGGGATAGAGACCCAGTACTTC
.,TRBV27,.,TRBJ1-1,CATQGVNTEAFF,TGTGCCACTCAGGGAGTGAACACTGAAGCTTTCTTT
TRBD2,TRBV28,.,TRBJ2-1,CASNTGTRDNEQFF,TGTGCCAGCAATACCGGGACTAGAGACAATGAGCAGTTCTTC
.,TRBV27,.,TRBJ2-3,CASRRGTLEDTQYF,TGTGCCAGCAGAAGGGGGACCTTGGAAGATACGCAGTATTTT
.,TRBV24-1,.,TRBJ2-1,CATSVDRDPNEQFF,TGTGCCACCAGTGTCGACAGAGACCCCAATGAGCAGTTCTTC
TRBD1,TRBV20-1,.,TRBJ2-5,CSATGGVLRETQYF,TGCAGTGCAACAGGGGGCGTACTCAGGGAGACCCAGTACTTC